The T cell receptor beta chain described here comes from a study of early T cells in non-severe SARS-CoV-2 infection. Unique molecular identifiers tagged individual cDNA molecules. One entry per CDR3 protein results from TCRdb running MiXCR on the 5' RACE reads. The repertoire consists of about 60,000 distinct CDR3 sequences, with over 5% occurring once and the leading ten covering 6.8%. The CDR3 sequence is 15 residues long. V was trimmed by 0 bases and J by 3 bases, leaving 13 bases between them. Germline CDR1 is SGDLS and CDR2 is YYNGEE. The TCR originated in an adult who was a healthcare worker with PCR-confirmed SARS-CoV-2 infection or an uninfected control (not recorded which). The sample consisted of whole blood. The genes are TRBV9 and TRBJ2-7, with D tentatively TRBD2 (6 bases). The CDR3 loop is CASSVAAGGIYEQYF. DNA for the CDR3: TGTGCCAGCAGCGTAGCGGCAGGAGGGATCTACGAGCAGTACTTC.